This T cell receptor (beta chain) was observed in a study of shared clonotypes between healthy human individuals. Clones were sequenced by immunoSEQ multiplex PCR, and TCRdb holds only the in-frame ones, with some missing. Of over 800,000 clones detected, about 92% appear once; the ten largest clones hold under 30%. CDR3 size: 16 residues. Germline CDR1 SGHRS, CDR2 YFSETQ. Deletions cut 1 base from V and 2 bases from J, with 13 bases between. CD45RO-negative cells were positively selected for CCR7, leaving out terminally differentiated effector memory CD45RA+ cells. This chain joins TRBV5-1 and TRBJ2-1, with D possibly being TRBD2 (6 bases). The receptor was isolated from a man younger than 40 in good health. The specimen sequenced was naive CD8+ T cells sorted from blood. The CDR3 DNA reads TGCGCCAGCAGCTTGTCCGGGAGACTCCCCTACAATGAGCAGTTCTTC. Translated: CASSLSGRLPYNEQFF. Supplemented by reference TRBV5-1 and TRBJ2-1, the full variable domain reads KAGVTQTPRYLIKTRGQQVTLSCSPISGHRSVSWYQQTPGQGLQFLFEYFSETQRNKGNFPGRFSGRQFSNSRSEMNVSTLELGDSALYLCASSLSGRLPYNEQFFGPGTRLTVL.